The TCR beta chain described here comes from a study of cytomegalovirus exposure and HLA in healthy donors. Study details: Both the 100 to 150 validation repertoires and the roughly 700 first-cohort repertoires used the same platform, as reported by a later analysis. Regarding the study as a whole: The study listed approximately 170 cytomegalovirus-associated TCR beta chains.

A word on this clone: Its antigen is undetermined.

Germline lookup yields CDR1 SGDLS and CDR2 YYNGEE. The length of the CDR3 is 17 residues. The ends were cut back, 0 bases at V and 0 bases at J, with 14 bases in the middle. Assay used: immunoSEQ multiplex PCR; TCRdb lists only in-frame clones, some missing. The data hold 65,000 to 95,000 clones, with over 85% observed a single time. This TCR was recovered from a woman aged 30 to 39 in good health and CMV-seronegative. V and J are TRBV9 and TRBJ2-3, with D possibly matching TRBD2 (6 bases). Material for sequencing was PBMCs. The CDR3 DNA follows: TGTGCCAGCAGCGTAGAAGGAGTTGGGGGGAGCACAGATACGCAGTATTTT. Encoded protein: CASSVEGVGGSTDTQYF.